The source of this T cell receptor (beta chain) is a study of T cell repertoires in cytomegalovirus infection. Background on the study: Matching HLA type, along with CMV infection, was indicated by public TCR beta signatures.

TCRdb itself ran the reads through MiXCR, one entry per CDR3 protein. Among more than 500,000 distinct CDR3 sequences, more than 15% were seen once, and the ten largest hold roughly a quarter. Concerning this clonotype: Its antigen is as yet unknown.

This CDR3 comprises 15 residues. V was cut by 6 bases and J by 4 bases, with 16 bases left in between. Germline V gene lookup returns CDR1 MDHEN and CDR2 SYDVKM. Notes on the study in general: Clonotypes of TCR beta that were HLA-C-restricted and CMV-specific dominated the ex vivo response. Totalled public TCR beta family frequency picked out people who carried CMV plus the relevant HLA.

Sequencing was done on a sample of CD8+ T cells from PBMCs. The receptor was isolated from a human donor in good health (CMV status not recorded). Some clones in this sample may be carry-over from other donors' samples. This chain uses TRBV28 with TRBJ2-1; D possibly corresponds to TRBD1 (6 bases). For the CDR3, the DNA is TGTGCCAGCAGCTACGACGGGACACCTTACAATGAGCAGTTCTTC. This encodes CASSYDGTPYNEQFF. The full variable domain, rest sourced from reference TRBV28 and TRBJ2-1, is DVKVTQSSRYLVKRTGEKVFLECVQDMDHENMFWYRQDPGLGLRLIYFSYDVKMKEKGDIPEGYSVSREKKERFSLILESASTNQTSMYLCASSYDGTPYNEQFFGPGTRLTVL.